This entry describes one T cell receptor (beta chain). This record belongs to a study of OX40 agonist ivuxolimab in advanced cancers. About the research overall: The study gave patients intravenous ivuxolimab at 0.01 to 10 mg/kg every 2 weeks.

The V end was cut by 6 bases, the J end by 2 bases, with 17 bases between. The length of the CDR3 is 15 residues. The germline gives CDR1 SEHNR, CDR2 FQNEAQ (reference sequence). The table came from immunoSEQ multiplex PCR; TCRdb's copy has only in-frame clones and leaves some out. The profile shows 60,000 to 85,000 clones, 87% of them singletons. J is TRBJ2-7 and V is TRBV7-9; D uncertain. This specimen consisted of CD4+ or CD8+ T cells sorted from blood, obtained in a trial of the OX40 agonist ivuxolimab. The clonotype comes from an adult with an advanced solid tumor such as melanoma, head and neck, liver or kidney cancer. The CDR3 sequence is CASRQDGRPAYEQYF. The CDR3 bases are TGTGCCAGCAGGCAAGACGGGCGGCCCGCCTACGAGCAGTACTTC.